This record looks at one T cell receptor beta chain sequence and its context. The source of the sample is a study of T cell responses to AZD1222 COVID-19 vaccine. The junction had 8 bases not matched to a gene; V was cut back by 7 bases and J by 4 bases. This CDR3 comprises 14 residues. Germline loops: CDR1 SQVTM, CDR2 ANQGSEA. Data came from immunoSEQ multiplex PCR; TCRdb stores just in-frame clones and leaves some out. The table includes 150,000 to 200,000 clones, more than 75% detected once. The sequence derives from an adult in good health. The gene calls are TRBV29-1 and TRBJ2-3; 10 bases map to TRBD2. The sequences come from peripheral blood, collected on day 0 of MenACWY control vaccination. CDR3 in DNA: TGCAGCGCCGCAGGGACTAGCGCCTCAGATACGCAGTATTTT. Translating gives CSAAGTSASDTQYF.